The subject of this entry is one T cell receptor (beta chain). The CDR3 sequence is 14 residues long. Trimming took 6 bases from V and 5 from J; bases not matched to a gene: 6. CDR1 is SNHLY, CDR2 FYNNEI, per germline. The data derive from a study of shared clonotypes between healthy human individuals. Generated by immunoSEQ multiplex PCR, the TCRdb table keeps only in-frame clones and is missing some. This sample has roughly 2.6 million clones, with over 85% found just once. The J gene is TRBJ1-5, the V gene TRBV2, with 8 bases identical to TRBD1. The receptor was isolated from a young man in good health. Sequencing was carried out using naive CD4+ T cells sorted from blood. Regarding subset: CD45RA+ positively selected. CDR3 sequence reads: CASSATDRDQPQHF. CDR3 DNA: TGTGCCAGCAGCGCCACGGACAGGGATCAGCCCCAGCATTTT.